These 10 T cell receptor beta chains were all obtained from the same sample, sequenced in a study of blood T cells in healthy people across ages. Next came a second PCR, run for about 6 to 11 cycles, which used a sample-barcoded 5' primer along with a J-beta primer mix. TCRdb fed the 5' RACE reads into MiXCR, producing one record per CDR3 protein. The sample records hundreds of thousands of distinct CDR3 sequences, 52% being singletons. The specimen sequenced was blood. The source of these receptors is a woman of 80 years or more in good health.

This chain joins TRBV4-2 and TRBJ1-5, with D tentatively TRBD1 (6 bases). The V end lost 4 bases, the J end lost 0 bases, and 13 bases lay between the germline ends. From germline, CDR1 is LGHNA and CDR2 YNFKEQ. The length of the CDR3 is 16 residues. The chain's CDR3 is CASSRDRFDSNQPQHF. Written as DNA, the CDR3 is TGTGCCAGCAGCCGCGACAGGTTTGATAGCAATCAGCCCCAGCATTTT.

The CDR3 reads CSASGPGQGTSYEQYF. The CDR3 coding sequence is TGCAGTGCTTCTGGACCGGGACAGGGTACCTCCTACGAGCAGTACTTC. V and J are TRBV20-1 and TRBJ2-5, with 9 bases aligning to TRBD1. With the DNA end fitting TRBJ2-7 better, the J assignment may be wrong. The length of the CDR3 is 16 residues. CDR1 is DFQATT and CDR2 is SNEGSKA in the germline V gene (reference sequence).

This clonotype appeared many times. V usage is TRBV24-1 and J usage is TRBJ2-5; D is undetermined. CDR3 length: 14 amino acids. The V and J ends lost 2 bases and 7 bases respectively, with 13 bases between them. Germline lookup yields CDR1 KGHDR and CDR2 SFDVKD. CDR3 amino acids: CATSDSDRPGTQYF. CDR3 DNA: TGTGCCACCAGTGATTCGGACCGCCCAGGGACCCAGTACTTC.

This clonotype showed up just a few times. The J gene is TRBJ2-1, the V gene TRBV28; TRBD2 aligns across 8 bases. The trim removed 5 bases at V and 0 bases at J, leaving 6 bases unmatched. CDR1 and CDR2 (germline): MDHEN, SYDVKM. The CDR3 contains 16 residues. CDR3 bases: TGTGCCAGCAGTCCGCGGACTAGCAGCTCCTACAATGAGCAGTTCTTC. Translated, it gives CASSPRTSSSYNEQFF.

Comments on this clonotype: It may be a read error: a sequence one base away is much more abundant. The chain is built from TRBV27 and TRBJ2-7; 9 nucleotides line up with TRBD2. CDR1 is MNHEY, CDR2 SMNVEV, per germline (reference sequence). The junction had 12 bases not matched to a gene; V was cut back by 5 bases and J by 10 bases. The CDR3 consists of 14 residues. CDR3 in DNA: TGTGCCAGCAGTGTCCGGAGTAGCGGGGGTACCCAGTACTTC. Its translation is CASSVRSSGGTQYF.

The V and J genes are TRBV5-1 and TRBJ2-6; D is possibly TRBD2 (5 bases). Germline CDR1 SGHRS, CDR2 YFSETQ. The V gene lost 4 bases and the J gene lost 0 bases, with 14 bases spanning the gap. This CDR3 region has 17 residues. The chain's CDR3 is CASSPLGLSSGANVLTF. Written as DNA, the CDR3 is TGCGCCAGCAGCCCGCTAGGACTGTCCTCTGGGGCCAACGTCCTGACTTTC.

V gene TRBV18 combines with J gene TRBJ2-2; TRBD2 matches 8 bases. Germline CDR1 KGHSH, CDR2 LQKENI. After removal of 8 bases from V and 0 bases from J, the junction contained 5 bases not matched to a gene. The CDR3 is 15 residues long. CDR3 region: CASQTSGANTGELFF. CDR3 bases: TGTGCCAGCCAAACTAGCGGCGCGAACACCGGGGAGCTGTTTTTT.

This sequence joins TRBV9 and TRBJ2-5; a possible D gene is TRBD1 (6 bases). Trimming pared 4 bases from V and 9 bases from J, leaving 16 bases between. This CDR3 has 13 residues. CDR1 is SGDLS, CDR2 YYNGEE, per germline. The CDR3 region has the DNA TGTGCCAGCAGCCCAGGGGACCTCCCGGCCCAGTACTTC. It codes for CASSPGDLPAQYF.

A word on this clonotype: At one end the junction does not follow the germline gene, possibly because of a read error. This sequence joins TRBV6-5 and TRBJ1-2; 9 positions match TRBD1. Germline V gene data show CDR1 as MNHEY and CDR2 as SVGAGI. The CDR3 is made up of 15 amino acids. The CDR3 DNA reads as TGTGCCAACAGAAGGGACAGGGCTCCTAACTATGGCTACACTTTC. Its protein product is CANRRDRAPNYGYTF.

The V gene is TRBV18, the J gene TRBJ1-2, with 8 nucleotides matching TRBD1. Germline V gene data show CDR1 as KGHSH and CDR2 as LQKENI. The CDR3 is 15 residues long. Trimming at V came to 3 bases and at J to 0 bases, leaving 3 bases not matched to a gene. The CDR3 nucleotides are TGTGCCAGCTCACCGGGACAGGTAGCTAACTATGGCTACACCTTC. Translation gives CASSPGQVANYGYTF.